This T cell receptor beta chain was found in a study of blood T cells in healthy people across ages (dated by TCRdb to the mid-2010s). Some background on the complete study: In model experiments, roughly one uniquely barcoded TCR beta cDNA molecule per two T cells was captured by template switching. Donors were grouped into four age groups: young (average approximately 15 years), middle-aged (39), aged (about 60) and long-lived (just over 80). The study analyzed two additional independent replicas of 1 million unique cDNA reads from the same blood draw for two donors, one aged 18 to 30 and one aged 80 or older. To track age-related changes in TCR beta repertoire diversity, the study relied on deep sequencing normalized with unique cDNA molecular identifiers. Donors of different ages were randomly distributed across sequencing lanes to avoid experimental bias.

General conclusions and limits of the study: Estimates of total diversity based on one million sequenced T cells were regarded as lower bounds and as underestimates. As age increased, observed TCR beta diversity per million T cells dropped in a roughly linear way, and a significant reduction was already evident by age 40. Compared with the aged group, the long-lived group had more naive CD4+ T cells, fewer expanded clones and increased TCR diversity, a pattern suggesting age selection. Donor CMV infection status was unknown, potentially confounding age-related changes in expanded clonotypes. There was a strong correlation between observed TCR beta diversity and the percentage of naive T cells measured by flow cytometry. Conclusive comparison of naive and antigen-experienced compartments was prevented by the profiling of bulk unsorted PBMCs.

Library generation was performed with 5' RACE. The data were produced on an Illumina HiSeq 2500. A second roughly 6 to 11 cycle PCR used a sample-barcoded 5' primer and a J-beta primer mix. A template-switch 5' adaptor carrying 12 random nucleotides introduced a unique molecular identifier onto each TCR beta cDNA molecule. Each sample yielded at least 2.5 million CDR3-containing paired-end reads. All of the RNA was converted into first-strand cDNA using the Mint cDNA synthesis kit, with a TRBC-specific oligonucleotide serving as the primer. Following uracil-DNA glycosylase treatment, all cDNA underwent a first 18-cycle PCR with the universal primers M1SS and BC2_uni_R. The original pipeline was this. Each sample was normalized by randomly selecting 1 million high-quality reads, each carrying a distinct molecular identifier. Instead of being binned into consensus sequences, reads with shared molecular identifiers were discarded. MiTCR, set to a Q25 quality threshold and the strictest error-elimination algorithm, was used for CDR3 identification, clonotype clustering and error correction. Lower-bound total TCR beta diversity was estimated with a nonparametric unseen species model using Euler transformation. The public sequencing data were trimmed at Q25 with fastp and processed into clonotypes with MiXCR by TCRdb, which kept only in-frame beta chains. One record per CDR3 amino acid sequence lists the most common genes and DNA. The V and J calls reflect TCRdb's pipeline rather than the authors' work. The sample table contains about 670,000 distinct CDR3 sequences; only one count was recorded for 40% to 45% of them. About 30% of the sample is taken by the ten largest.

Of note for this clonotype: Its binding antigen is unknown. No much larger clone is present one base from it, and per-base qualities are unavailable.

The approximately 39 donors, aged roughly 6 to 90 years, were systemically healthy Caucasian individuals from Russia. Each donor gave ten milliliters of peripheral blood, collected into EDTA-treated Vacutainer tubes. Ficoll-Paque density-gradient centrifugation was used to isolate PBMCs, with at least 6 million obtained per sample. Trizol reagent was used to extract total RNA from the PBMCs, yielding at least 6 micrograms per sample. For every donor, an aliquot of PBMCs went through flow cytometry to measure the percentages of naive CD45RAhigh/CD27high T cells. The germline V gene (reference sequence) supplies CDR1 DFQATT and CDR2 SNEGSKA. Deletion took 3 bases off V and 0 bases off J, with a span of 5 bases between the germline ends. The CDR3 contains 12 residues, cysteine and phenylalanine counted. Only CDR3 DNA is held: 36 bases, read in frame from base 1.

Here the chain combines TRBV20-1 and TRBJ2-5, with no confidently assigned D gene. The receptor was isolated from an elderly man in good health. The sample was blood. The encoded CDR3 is CSASKNQETQYF. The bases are TGCAGTGCTAGCAAGAACCAAGAGACCCAGTACTTC.